Following are 17 T cell receptor beta chains from one sample sequenced in a study of blood T cell repertoires in COVID-19. Clones were read by immunoSEQ multiplex PCR, and TCRdb kept only the in-frame ones, dropping some. The sample holds about 240,000 clones, 80% to 85% seen once. Sequencing was carried out using peripheral blood. The source is a woman aged 18-29 years with acute or convalescent COVID-19.

This clone was detected once. The chain uses TRBV7-8 and TRBJ1-4; 9 bases are a match to TRBD1. CDR3 length equals 14 residues. Germline V gene lookup returns CDR1 SGHVS and CDR2 FQNEAQ. Trimming cost V 5 bases and J 5 bases; bases outside gene matches: 3. CDR3 nucleotides: TGTGCCAGCAGCCCGACAGGGGGGAATGAAAAACTGTTTTTT. Protein sequence: CASSPTGGNEKLFF.

This chain connects TRBV4-3 to TRBJ2-2, with 8 bases fitting TRBD2. V was clipped by 2 bases and J by 5 bases; unmatched bases: 4. CDR3 size: 15 residues. Germline CDR1 is LGHNA and CDR2 is YSLEER. CDR3 coding DNA: TGCGCCAGCAGCCAACAGGCTAGCGGGACCGGGGAGCTGTTTTTT. Protein product: CASSQQASGTGELFF.

This sequence joins TRBV5-4 and TRBJ2-3; D gene unclear. V lost 2 bases to trimming and J lost 5 bases, with 6 bases between them. Per germline, CDR1 SGHNT and CDR2 YYREEE (reference sequence). The length of the CDR3 is 12 residues. The CDR3 region is CASSFYRDTQYF. As DNA, the CDR3 is TGTGCCAGCAGCTTTTACAGAGATACGCAGTATTTT.

This clone was picked up a small number of times. J is TRBJ2-3 and V is TRBV18; D remains ambiguous. The CDR3 spans 15 residues. The V gene's germline CDR1 is KGHSH and CDR2 LQKENI. V was trimmed by 5 bases and J by 0 bases, leaving 12 bases between them. Here the CDR3 reads CASSAEWISTDTQYF. As DNA, the CDR3 is TGTGCCAGCTCAGCGGAGTGGATTAGCACAGATACGCAGTATTTT.

The V call is TRBV19, the J call TRBJ1-5, with 7 bases identical to TRBD1. The CDR3 length is 14 residues. Germline CDR1 is LNHDA and CDR2 is SQIVND (reference sequence). V lost 4 bases, J lost 12 bases, and 12 bases stayed unmatched. The CDR3 coding sequence is TGTGCCAGTAGTAGGAGGACAGGCCTATCACGCCAGCATTTT. Translation: CASSRRTGLSRQHF.

V gene TRBV7-2 combines with J gene TRBJ2-1, with D possibly being TRBD2 (5 bases). With 2 bases removed from V and 9 bases from J, the gap between germline ends came to 17 bases. In germline, CDR1 is SGHTA, CDR2 FQGNSA. The CDR3 totals 15 residues. The CDR3, as DNA: TGTGCCAGCAGCTTAATCGCGGGTTCAGGTGGTGAGCAGTTCTTC. It codes for CASSLIAGSGGEQFF. Complete variable domain (other parts from reference TRBV7-2 and TRBJ2-1): GAGVSQSPSNKVTEKGKDVELRCDPISGHTALYWYRQSLGQGLEFLIYFQGNSAPDKSGLPSDRFSAERTGGSVSTLTIQRTQQEDSAVYLCASSLIAGSGGEQFFGPGTRLTVL.

The gene calls are TRBV7-2 and TRBJ2-2, with 7 nucleotides matching TRBD2. V trimming: 2 bases; J trimming: 5 bases; junction bases outside the gene matches: 2. Germline CDR1 and CDR2: SGHTA and FQGNSA. The CDR3 has 14 amino acids. The CDR3 loop reads CASSLSGGTGELFF. Written as DNA, the CDR3 is TGTGCCAGCAGCTTATCGGGGGGTACCGGGGAGCTGTTTTTT.

This chain joins TRBV7-9 and TRBJ1-2, with TRBD1 matching over 9 bases. V was clipped by 5 bases and J by 4 bases; unmatched bases: 8. The CDR3 covers 15 residues. The germline CDR1 and CDR2 sequences are SEHNR and FQNEAQ (reference sequence). This CDR3 reads CASSPGTGISYGYTF. DNA for the CDR3: TGTGCCAGCAGCCCGGGGACAGGGATCAGCTATGGCTACACCTTC.

The chain uses TRBV10-2 and TRBJ1-2; 10 nucleotides agree with TRBD1. Germline loops: CDR1 WSHSY, CDR2 SAAADI. CDR3 length equals 14 residues. J lost 4 bases, V lost 5 bases, and 4 bases had no gene match. This chain's CDR3 is CASSTTGGRYGYTF. The CDR3, as DNA: TGCGCCAGCAGTACGACAGGGGGCCGCTATGGCTACACCTTC.

The chain is built from TRBV10-3 and TRBJ2-1, with D possibly matching TRBD2 (6 bases). Per germline, CDR1 ENHRY and CDR2 SYGVKD. The CDR3 spans 14 residues. V dropped 10 bases and J dropped 6 bases, with 19 bases sitting between them. CDR3 sequence reads: CATETGTAGNEQFF. The CDR3 region has the DNA TGTGCCACCGAAACCGGGACTGCGGGCAATGAGCAGTTCTTC.

The J gene is TRBJ2-1, the V gene TRBV7-8; D possibly corresponds to TRBD1 (6 bases). The V gene's germline CDR1 is SGHVS and CDR2 FQNEAQ. The CDR3 totals 12 residues. Trimming stripped 5 bases from V and 12 bases from J, with 14 bases between. CDR3 bases: TGTGCCAGCAGCCCGGGACATTACTGGCAGTTCTTC. Its translation is CASSPGHYWQFF.

The J gene is TRBJ2-1, the V gene TRBV28; D is perhaps TRBD2 (6 bases). The V and J ends lost 6 bases and 12 bases respectively, with 21 bases between them. The CDR3 has 14 residues. From germline, CDR1 is MDHEN and CDR2 SYDVKM. CDR3 amino acids: CASSPVGRGGVQFF. The CDR3 DNA is TGTGCCAGCAGCCCTGTGGGGCGGGGTGGTGTGCAGTTCTTC.

V is TRBV15 and J is TRBJ2-1, with D possibly being TRBD1 (6 bases). This CDR3 region has 15 residues. The germline CDR1 and CDR2 sequences are LNHNV and YYDKDF (reference sequence). V was pared by 0 bases and J by 6 bases, with 12 bases between. The CDR3, as DNA: TGTGCCACCAGCAGAGATACCACGACAGGCAATGAGCAGTTCTTC. This encodes CATSRDTTTGNEQFF.

This clone came up a few times. The V call is TRBV30, the J call TRBJ1-6; D unresolved. Trimming removed 0 bases at V and 9 bases at J, with 18 bases between. CDR1 GTSNPN and CDR2 SVGIG come from the germline V gene (reference sequence). The length of the CDR3 is 16 residues. CDR3 nucleotide sequence: TGTGCCTGGAGTGTACCCCGCGAGCTCCGGGGTTCACCCCTCCACTTT. This codes for CAWSVPRELRGSPLHF.

The chain is built from TRBV5-4 and TRBJ2-1; TRBD2 agrees at 8 bases. The V gene's germline CDR1 is SGHNT and CDR2 YYREEE (reference sequence). The CDR3 runs to 14 residues. V gave up 6 bases and J gave up 8 bases; unmatched junction bases: 10. In DNA, the CDR3 is TGTGCCAGCACGGGTAGCGGGAAATCTTATGAGCAGTTCTTC. It translates to CASTGSGKSYEQFF.

This clone has more than one count but fewer than ten. The CDR3 is CASSLRGTTSGSSFF. The CDR3 bases are TGTGCCAGCAGCTTAAGGGGGACGACTAGCGGGAGTTCGTTCTTC. The chain is built from TRBV7-2 and TRBJ2-1; 12 bases align to TRBD2. This CDR3 is built from 15 residues. Germline trimming cut 2 bases from V and 15 bases from J; bases unmatched to any gene: 11. Germline assignment: CDR1 SGHTA and CDR2 FQGNSA.

The chain uses TRBV7-9 and TRBJ2-7, with D perhaps matching TRBD2 (5 bases). The CDR3 spans 12 residues. V shed 2 bases and J shed 5 bases, with 7 bases lying between them. CDR1 and CDR2 from the germline V gene are SEHNR and FQNEAQ (reference sequence). CDR3 nucleotides: TGTGCCAGCAGCTTACCGGGGAACGAGCAGTACTTC. The encoded protein is CASSLPGNEQYF.